This T cell receptor beta chain was obtained from a study of T-cell memory formation after mild COVID-19. From the 5' RACE reads, TCRdb called clonotypes with MiXCR, one entry per CDR3 protein. The profile shows over 45,000 distinct CDR3 sequences, around 10% of them singletons. The sample holds a few counts of this clonotype. Its target is unknown. Findings and caveats of the study: Clones contracting day 15 to 85 were balanced CD4/CD8; later expanders leaned CD4+.

The TCR sequence derives from an adult woman who had mild COVID-19 (a few samples of this study predate the infection). Cell type and time point are not known. Material: PBMCs or a T cell subset sorted from them (not recorded which).

The CDR3 sequence: CASSLEGDSYEQYF. The CDR3, as DNA: TGCGCCAGCAGCTTAGAGGGGGACTCCTACGAGCAGTACTTC. The chain is built from TRBV5-1 and TRBJ2-7, with D possibly TRBD1 on 6 matching bases. This CDR3 has 14 amino acids. V was shortened by 2 bases and J by 0 bases, with 9 bases between the two germline ends. CDR1 and CDR2 (germline): SGHRS, YFSETQ.